This paragraph covers one T cell receptor beta chain sequence. This sample is drawn from a study of blood T cell repertoires in COVID-19. Study as a whole: Acute and convalescent COVID-19 samples came from the United States, Italy and Spain.

CDR1 MNHEY and CDR2 SMNVEV come from the germline V gene (reference sequence). This CDR3 has 15 amino acids. Trimming took off 6 bases at V and 2 bases at J, with 15 bases between the two ends. Sequencing was performed with immunoSEQ multiplex PCR; in TCRdb, only in-frame clones are kept and a portion is missing. In the table there are about 160,000 clones, approximately 78% of which are singletons. This rearrangement joins TRBV27 to TRBJ2-3; no clear D gene. Source material: peripheral blood. This clonotype originated in a human donor in a cohort sampled during active COVID-19. CDR3 bases: TGTGCCAGCAGCCGAGCGATTATTGACACAGATACGCAGTATTTT. Translation: CASSRAIIDTDTQYF.